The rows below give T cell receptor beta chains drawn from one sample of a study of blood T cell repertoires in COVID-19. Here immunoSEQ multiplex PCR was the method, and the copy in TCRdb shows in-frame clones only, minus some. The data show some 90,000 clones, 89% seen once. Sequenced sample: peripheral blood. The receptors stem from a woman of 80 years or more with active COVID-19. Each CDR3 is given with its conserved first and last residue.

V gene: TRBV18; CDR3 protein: CASSVAGAITYEQYF
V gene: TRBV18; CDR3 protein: CASSLSRTANTGELFF
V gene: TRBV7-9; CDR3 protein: CASTLAESSYNEQFF
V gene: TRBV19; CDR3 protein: CASSGGQTNVLTF
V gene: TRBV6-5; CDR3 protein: CASKETGTREQYF
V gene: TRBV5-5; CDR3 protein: CASSSAGGSYGYTF
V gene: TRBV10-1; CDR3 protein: CASSESEERDDRTGELFF
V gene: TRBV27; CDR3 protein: CASSPGHMNTEAFF
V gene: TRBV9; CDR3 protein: CASSPYRVPYEQYF
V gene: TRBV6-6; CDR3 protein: CASSRGQYNQPQHF
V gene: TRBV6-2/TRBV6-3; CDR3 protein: CASSYSLTDTQYF
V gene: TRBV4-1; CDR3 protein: CASSQAPLGGYQPQHF
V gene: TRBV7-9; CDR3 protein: CASSPKEGLYSGYTF
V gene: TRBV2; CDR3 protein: CASSGDGTSRYF
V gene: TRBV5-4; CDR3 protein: CASSLEGWGSMNTEAFF
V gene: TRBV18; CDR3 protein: CASSPGQGGNTEAFF
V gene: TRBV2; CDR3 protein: CASSEGQPQGPQHF
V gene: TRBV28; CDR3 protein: CASRASYNSPLHF
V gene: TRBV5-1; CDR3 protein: CASSLILAANTGELFF
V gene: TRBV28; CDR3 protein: CASLRGQEIEAFF
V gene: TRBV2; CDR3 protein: CASSEGDSQSDTQYF
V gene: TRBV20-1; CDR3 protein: CSASAETSNQPQHF
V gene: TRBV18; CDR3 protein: CASSPRGEGGNTIYF
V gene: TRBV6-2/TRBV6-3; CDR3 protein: CASSHTSGQETQYF
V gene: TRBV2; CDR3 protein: CASSERLVGGNEQFF
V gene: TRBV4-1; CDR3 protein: CASSQERRGRDGDIQYF
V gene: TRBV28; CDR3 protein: CASSPGTVVYEQYF
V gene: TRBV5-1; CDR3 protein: CASREPSTDTQYF
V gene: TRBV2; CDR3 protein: CASSASAETGELFF
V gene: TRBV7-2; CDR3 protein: CASSPTDTQYF
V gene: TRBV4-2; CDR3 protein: CASSQGPGLARETQYF
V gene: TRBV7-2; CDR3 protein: CASSSGHLYEQYF
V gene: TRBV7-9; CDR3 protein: CASSPRTGGAEQYF
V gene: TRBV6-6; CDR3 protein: CASSYSRTGGPDTQYF
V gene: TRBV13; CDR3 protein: CASSSFRTGNSYEQYF
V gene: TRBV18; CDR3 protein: CASSPQAGYTEAFF
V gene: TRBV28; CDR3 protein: CASSFQAGDGNEQFF
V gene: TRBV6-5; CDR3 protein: CASRRSTGDTQYF
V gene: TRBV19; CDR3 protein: CASSTSPTGYGETQYF
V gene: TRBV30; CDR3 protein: CAWSEGVEQYF
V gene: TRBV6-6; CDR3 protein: CASSNTEAFF
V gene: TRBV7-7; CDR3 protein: CASSFPGSDTQYF
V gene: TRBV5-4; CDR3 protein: CASSLGQPRAGYTF
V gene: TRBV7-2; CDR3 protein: CASSPGQSYGYTF
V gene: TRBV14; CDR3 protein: CASSQGMLAGAPGIQYF
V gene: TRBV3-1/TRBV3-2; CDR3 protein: CASSSPLFGEQFF
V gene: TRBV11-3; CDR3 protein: CASSLPGEAGRNEQFF
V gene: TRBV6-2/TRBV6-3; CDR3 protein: CASSRRDEQYF
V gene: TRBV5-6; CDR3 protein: CASSLSANYGYTF
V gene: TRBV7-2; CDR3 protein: CASNPSAWGTDTQYF
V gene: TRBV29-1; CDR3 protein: CSVEGGLAGDYEQYF
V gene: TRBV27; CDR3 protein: CASRKTDYNEQFF
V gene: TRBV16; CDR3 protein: CASSPRDRGHTEAFF
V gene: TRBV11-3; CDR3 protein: CASSSEVDSNEQFF
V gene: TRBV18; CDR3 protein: CASSPGKMETQYF
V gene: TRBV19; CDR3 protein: CASSKGLFLTLEAFF
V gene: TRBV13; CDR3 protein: CASSLEVRGITDTQYF
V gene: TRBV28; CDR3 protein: CASSLLGQGRQETQYF
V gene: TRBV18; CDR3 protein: CASSPPSGRTYNEQFF